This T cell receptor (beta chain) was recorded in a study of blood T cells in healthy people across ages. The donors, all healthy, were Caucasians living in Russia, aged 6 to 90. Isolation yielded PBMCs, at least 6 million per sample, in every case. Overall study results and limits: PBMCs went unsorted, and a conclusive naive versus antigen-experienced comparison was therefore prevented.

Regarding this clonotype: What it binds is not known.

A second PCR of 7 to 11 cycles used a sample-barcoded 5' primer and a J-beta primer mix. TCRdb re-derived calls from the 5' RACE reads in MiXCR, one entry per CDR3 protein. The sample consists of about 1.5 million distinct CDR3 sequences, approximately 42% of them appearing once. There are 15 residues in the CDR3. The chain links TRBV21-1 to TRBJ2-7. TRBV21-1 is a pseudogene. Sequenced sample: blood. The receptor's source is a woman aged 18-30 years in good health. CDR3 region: CASSQGGQDPYEQYF. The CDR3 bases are TGTGCCAGCAGCCAAGGAGGACAGGATCCCTACGAGCAGTACTTC.